The 10 T cell receptor beta chains below come from one sample, sequenced in a study of CD8+ T cells in alopecia areata. Reverse transcribed after extraction, RNA yielded cDNA as the sequencing template. Sequencing used immunoSEQ multiplex PCR; TCRdb keeps in-frame clones, though not all of them. This repertoire shows about 200,000 clones, around 50% found once; its top ten account for about 5.3%. Source material: CD8+ T cells sorted from blood. The receptors were gathered from a human donor in good health.

This chain joins TRBV27 and TRBJ2-3; D is perhaps TRBD2 (5 bases). The V gene's germline CDR1 is MNHEY and CDR2 SMNVEV (reference sequence). This CDR3 is 13 amino acids long. V lost 2 bases and J 7 bases, leaving 10 bases between the germline ends. The CDR3 loop is CASSLGSLNTQYF. The DNA of the CDR3 is TGTGCCAGCAGTTTAGGGAGCCTAAATACGCAGTATTTT.

The rearrangement uses TRBV5-4 and TRBJ1-2; 9 bases line up with TRBD1. The CDR3 runs to 16 residues. Germline CDR1 and CDR2: SGHNT and YYREEE (reference sequence). Trimming at V came to 4 bases and at J to 2 bases, leaving 9 bases not matched to a gene. The CDR3 coding sequence is TGTGCCAGCAGCGATCCCGGGACAGGGTTCAACTATGGCTACACCTTC. Its translation is CASSDPGTGFNYGYTF.

The chain joins TRBV29-1 to TRBJ1-2, with TRBD1 matching over 9 bases. Germline V gene sequence: CDR1 SQVTM, CDR2 ANQGSEA. Trimming removed 6 bases from V and 1 base from J; junction bases left unmatched: 3. The CDR3 consists of 13 residues. The CDR3 sequence is CSVQGQGNYGYTF. The CDR3 DNA reads TGCAGCGTCCAGGGACAGGGTAACTATGGCTACACCTTC. The complete variable domain, with remaining parts taken from reference TRBV29-1 and TRBJ1-2, reads SAVISQKPSRDICQRGTSLTIQCQVDSQVTMMFWYRQQPGQSLTLIATANQGSEATYESGFVIDKFPISRPNLTFSTLTVSNMSPEDSSIYLCSVQGQGNYGYTFGSGTRLTVV.

This clone was found a few times. This chain joins TRBV27 and TRBJ1-6; D may be TRBD1 (5 bases). In germline, CDR1 is MNHEY, CDR2 SMNVEV (reference sequence). The V end lost 0 bases, the J end lost 9 bases, and 12 bases lay between the germline ends. The CDR3 length is 15 residues. The CDR3 DNA sequence: TGTGCCAGCAGTTTATCCTACGGGGGGAGTTCACCCCTCCACTTT. This codes for CASSLSYGGSSPLHF.

The chain couples TRBV25-1 to TRBJ1-6, with D tentatively TRBD1 (6 bases). The V end lost 2 bases, the J end lost 10 bases, and 15 bases lay between the germline ends. Germline assignment: CDR1 MGHDK and CDR2 SYGVNS. CDR3 size: 15 residues. The CDR3 loop is CASSESPGGWSPLHF. As DNA, the CDR3 is TGTGCCAGCAGTGAAAGTCCGGGGGGCTGGTCACCCCTCCACTTT.

This clone turned up a few times. This chain connects TRBV11-2 to TRBJ2-7; 7 nucleotides align to TRBD1. The ends lost 5 bases at V and 5 bases at J; junction bases unmatched: 12. The CDR3 has 15 residues. Germline CDR1 is SGHAT and CDR2 is FQNNGV. CDR3 loop: CASSPEGGRGDEQYF. In nucleotides, the CDR3 is TGTGCCAGCAGCCCAGAAGGGGGCAGGGGTGACGAGCAGTACTTC. Full variable domain (rest looked up from reference TRBV11-2 and TRBJ2-7): EAGVAQSPRYKIIEKRQSVAFWCNPISGHATLYWYQQILGQGPKLLIQFQNNGVVDDSQLPKDRFSAERLKGVDSTLKIQPAKLEDSAVYLCASSPEGGRGDEQYFGPGTRLTVT.

The chain employs TRBV6-1 and TRBJ1-2; D is possibly TRBD1 (6 bases). The CDR3 consists of 12 residues. Trimming took 11 bases from V and 2 from J, leaving 12 bases between them. Looked up from germline, CDR1 is MNHNS and CDR2 is SASEGT. This CDR3 is CAVPGQNYGYTF. As DNA, the CDR3 is TGTGCCGTGCCGGGACAAAACTATGGCTACACCTTC.

The sample holds one count of this clone. Other DNA sequences in the same sample also yield this CDR3. The chain carries TRBV7-9 and TRBJ1-6, with D hard to call. The CDR3 has 14 amino acids. Per germline, CDR1 SEHNR and CDR2 FQNEAQ (reference sequence). With 1 base removed from V and 5 bases from J, the gap between germline ends came to 6 bases. CDR3 bases: TGTGCCAGCAGCTTAGGACAAGATAATTCACCCCTCCACTTT. Protein sequence: CASSLGQDNSPLHF.

The chain links TRBV5-6 to TRBJ1-2, with D maybe TRBD1 (6 bases). Trimming shortened V by 1 base and J by 8 bases, and 18 bases separated the two germline ends. The CDR3 consists of 15 residues. Germline lookup yields CDR1 SGHDT and CDR2 YYEEEE. CDR3 coding DNA: TGTGCCAGCAGCTTGAAGGGGGATTCCTCGCTGGGCTACACCTTC. Amino acids: CASSLKGDSSLGYTF.

This clone has only a few counts. The V gene is TRBV6-6, the J gene TRBJ1-5; D call uncertain. Between the trimmed V and J ends, which lost 10 bases and 5 bases, there was a span of 12 bases. Germline CDR1 reads MNHNY; CDR2 reads SVGAGI (reference sequence). CDR3 length: 12 residues. The CDR3 DNA is TGTGCCACCCTCGGCTGGGATCAGCCCCAGCATTTT. It is translated as CATLGWDQPQHF.